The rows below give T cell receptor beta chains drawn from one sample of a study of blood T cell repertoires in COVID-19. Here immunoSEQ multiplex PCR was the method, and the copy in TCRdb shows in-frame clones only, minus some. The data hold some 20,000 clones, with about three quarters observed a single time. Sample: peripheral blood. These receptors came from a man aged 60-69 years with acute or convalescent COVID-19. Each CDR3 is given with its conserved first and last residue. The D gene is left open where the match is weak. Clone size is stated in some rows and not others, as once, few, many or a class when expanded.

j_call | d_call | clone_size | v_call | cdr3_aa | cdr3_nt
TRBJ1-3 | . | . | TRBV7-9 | CASSLQGLNGNTIYF | TGTGCCAGCAGCTTACAGGGGTTGAATGGAAACACCATATATTTT
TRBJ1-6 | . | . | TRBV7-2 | CASSLVADYNSPLHF | TGTGCCAGCAGCTTAGTCGCAGACTATAATTCACCCCTCCACTTT
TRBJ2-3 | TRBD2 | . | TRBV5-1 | CASNSGGETDTQYF | TGCGCCAGCAACAGCGGGGGAGAGACAGATACGCAGTATTTT
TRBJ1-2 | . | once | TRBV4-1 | CASSAFAGGYTF | TGCGCCAGCAGCGCTTTCGCCGGTGGCTACACCTTC
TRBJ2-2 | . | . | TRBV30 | CAWSEKPGELFF | TGTGCCTGGAGTGAGAAGCCCGGGGAGCTGTTTTTT
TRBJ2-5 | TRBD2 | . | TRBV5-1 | CASRREGGETQYF | TGCGCCAGCAGAAGGGAGGGAGGCGAGACCCAGTACTTC
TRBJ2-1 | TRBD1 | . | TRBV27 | CASSLNSGDRFNEQFF | TGTGCCAGCAGTTTGAATTCAGGGGACAGGTTTAATGAGCAGTTCTTC
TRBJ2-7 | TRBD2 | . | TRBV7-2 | CASSYQRGLIYEQYF | TGTGCCAGCAGCTACCAGCGGGGGCTGATCTACGAGCAGTACTTC
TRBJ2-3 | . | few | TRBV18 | CASSPGRGTDTQYF | TGTGCCAGCTCACCCGGCCGAGGAACAGATACGCAGTATTTT
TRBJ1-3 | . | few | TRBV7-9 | CASSRDKSSGNTIYF | TGTGCCAGCAGCCGCGACAAGAGCTCTGGAAACACCATATATTTT
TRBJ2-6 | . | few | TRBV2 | CASSDGISGANVLTF | TGTGCCAGCAGTGACGGGATCTCTGGGGCCAACGTCCTGACTTTC
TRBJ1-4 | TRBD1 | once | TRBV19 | CASSISGQENEKLFF | TGTGCCAGTAGTATATCGGGACAGGAGAATGAAAAACTGTTTTTT
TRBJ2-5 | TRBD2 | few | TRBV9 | CASSVGGREVGETQYF | TGTGCCAGCAGCGTAGGGGGGAGGGAAGTTGGGGAGACCCAGTACTTC
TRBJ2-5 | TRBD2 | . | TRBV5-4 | CASSMLAGGDETQYF | TGTGCCAGCAGCATGCTAGCGGGGGGGGACGAGACCCAGTACTTC
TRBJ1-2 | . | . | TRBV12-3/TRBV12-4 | CASSFYRGGGYTF | TGTGCCAGCAGTTTCTATAGAGGCGGTGGCTACACCTTC
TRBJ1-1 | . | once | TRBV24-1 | CATSDFQGYSAFF | TGTGCCACCAGTGATTTCCAGGGGTATAGCGCTTTCTTT
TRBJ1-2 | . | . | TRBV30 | CAWSLSPQGYDGYTF | TGTGCCTGGAGTCTCTCTCCGCAGGGGTACGATGGCTACACCTTC
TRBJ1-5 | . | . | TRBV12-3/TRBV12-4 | CASSFSRNQPQHF | TGTGCCAGCAGTTTCTCCAGGAATCAGCCCCAGCATTTT
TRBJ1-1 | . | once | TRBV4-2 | CASSQDWGRKSTEAFF | TGTGCCAGCAGCCAAGATTGGGGCAGAAAAAGTACTGAAGCTTTCTTT
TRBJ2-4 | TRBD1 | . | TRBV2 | CASSADRARDIQYF | TGTGCCAGCAGTGCGGACAGGGCTCGGGACATTCAGTACTTC
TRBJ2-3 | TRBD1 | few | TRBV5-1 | CASSSGQGYSDTQYF | TGCGCCAGCAGCTCAGGACAGGGGTATAGCGATACGCAGTATTTT
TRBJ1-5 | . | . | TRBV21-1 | CASSKPRDRLYSNQPQHF | TGTGCCAGCAGCAAGCCTCGGGACAGGTTATATAGCAATCAGCCCCAGCATTTT
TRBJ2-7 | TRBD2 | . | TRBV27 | CASSSLVAGGYEQYF | TGTGCCAGCAGTTCCCTGGTAGCGGGGGGGTACGAGCAGTACTTC
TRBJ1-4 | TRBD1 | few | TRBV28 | CASSPSPGGGSNEKLFF | TGTGCCAGCAGCCCCAGTCCAGGGGGCGGTTCTAATGAAAAACTGTTTTTT
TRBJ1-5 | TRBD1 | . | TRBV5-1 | CASSQGQGQEQPQHF | TGCGCCAGCAGCCAAGGACAGGGACAAGAGCAGCCCCAGCATTTT
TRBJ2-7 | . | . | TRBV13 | CASSFSRGYEQYF | TGTGCCAGCAGCTTCTCGCGGGGCTACGAGCAGTACTTC
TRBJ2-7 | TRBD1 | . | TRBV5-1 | CASSLIGQASNEQYF | TGCGCCAGCAGCTTAATAGGACAGGCTAGCAACGAGCAGTACTTC
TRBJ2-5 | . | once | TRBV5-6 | CASSLVSSWETQYF | TGTGCCAGCAGCTTGGTCTCTAGTTGGGAGACCCAGTACTTC
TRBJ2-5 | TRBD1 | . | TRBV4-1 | CASSQGQGGLEETQYF | TGCGCCAGCAGCCAAGGACAGGGGGGCCTGGAAGAGACCCAGTACTTC
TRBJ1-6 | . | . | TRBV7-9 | CASSPWIGQGTTVPLHF | TGTGCCAGCAGCCCCTGGATTGGTCAGGGAACCACCGTACCCCTCCACTTT
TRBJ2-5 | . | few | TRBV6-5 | CASSSLRVQYF | TGTGCCAGCAGTTCTCTTCGGGTCCAGTACTTC
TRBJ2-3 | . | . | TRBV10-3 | CAISDSRDTDTQYF | TGTGCCATCAGTGATTCGAGGGACACAGATACGCAGTATTTT
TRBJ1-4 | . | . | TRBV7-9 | CASSFGGDEEKLFF | TGTGCCAGCAGCTTTGGGGGGGATGAGGAAAAACTGTTTTTT
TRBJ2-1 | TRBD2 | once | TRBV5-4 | CASSLRVRASGGVYEQFF | TGTGCCAGCAGCTTGCGGGTCCGGGCTAGCGGGGGGGTGTATGAGCAGTTCTTC
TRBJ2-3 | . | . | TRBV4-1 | CASSQVSGGTDTQYF | TGCGCCAGCAGCCAAGTGTCAGGGGGCACAGATACGCAGTATTTT
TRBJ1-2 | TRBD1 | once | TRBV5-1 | CASRSRQGLPYGYTF | TGCGCCAGCAGATCCAGACAGGGCCTCCCCTATGGCTACACCTTC
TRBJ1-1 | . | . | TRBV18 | CASSDGVNTEAFF | TGTGCCAGCTCAGACGGGGTGAACACTGAAGCTTTCTTT
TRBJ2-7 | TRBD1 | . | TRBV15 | CATSRDRGLNYEQYF | TGTGCCACCAGCAGAGACAGGGGGCTAAACTACGAGCAGTACTTC
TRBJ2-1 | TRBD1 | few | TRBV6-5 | CASSPDRGVYNEQFF | TGTGCCAGCAGCCCCGACAGGGGAGTTTACAATGAGCAGTTCTTC
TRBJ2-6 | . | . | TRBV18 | CASSPLSGVSGANVLTF | TGTGCCAGCTCACCACTATCCGGGGTCTCTGGGGCCAACGTCCTGACTTTC
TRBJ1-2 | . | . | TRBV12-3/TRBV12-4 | CASSLQGPYGYTF | TGTGCCAGCAGTTTACAGGGCCCATACGGCTACACCTTC
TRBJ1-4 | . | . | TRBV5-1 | CASSLRGYNEKLFF | TGCGCCAGCAGCTTGAGAGGGTACAATGAAAAACTGTTTTTT
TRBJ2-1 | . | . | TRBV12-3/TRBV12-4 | CASSLRWDEQFF | TGTGCCAGCAGTTTGCGGTGGGATGAGCAGTTCTTC
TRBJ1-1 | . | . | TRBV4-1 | CASSPTRGNTEAFF | TGCGCCAGCAGCCCTACGCGGGGGAACACTGAAGCTTTCTTT
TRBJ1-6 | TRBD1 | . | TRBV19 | CASSALPGTGDSPLHF | TGTGCCAGTAGTGCCCTTCCCGGGACAGGAGATTCACCCCTCCACTTT
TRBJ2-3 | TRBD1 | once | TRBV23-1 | CASRFLDGDREYTDTQYF | TGCGCCAGCAGATTCCTTGATGGGGACAGGGAATACACAGATACGCAGTATTTT
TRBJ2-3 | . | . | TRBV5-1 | CASSSVGRSTDTQYF | TGCGCCAGCAGCTCCGTAGGGAGGAGCACAGATACGCAGTATTTT
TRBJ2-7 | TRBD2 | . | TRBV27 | CASSSLGARGGLFEQYF | TGTGCCAGCAGTTCCCTTGGAGCGCGGGGGGGCCTTTTCGAGCAGTACTTC
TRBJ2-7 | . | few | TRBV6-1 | CASSEALAGYEQYF | TGTGCCAGCAGTGAAGCCCTAGCTGGGTACGAGCAGTACTTC
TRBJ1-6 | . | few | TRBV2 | CARGTRGDPLHF | TGTGCCAGGGGGACTAGGGGAGATCCCCTCCACTTT
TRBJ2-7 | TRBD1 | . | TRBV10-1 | CARPEEGAPYEQYF | TGCGCCAGGCCTGAAGAGGGGGCCCCCTACGAGCAGTACTTC
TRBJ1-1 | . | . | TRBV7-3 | CASSPLQDFGRAFF | TGTGCCAGCAGCCCGTTACAGGATTTCGGGAGGGCTTTCTTT
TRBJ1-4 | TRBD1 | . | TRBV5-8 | CASSLRDRGEKLFF | TGTGCCAGCAGCCTCCGGGACAGAGGTGAAAAACTGTTTTTT
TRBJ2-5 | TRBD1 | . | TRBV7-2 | CASSLVGDRGETQYF | TGTGCCAGCAGCTTAGTTGGGGACAGGGGGGAGACCCAGTACTTC
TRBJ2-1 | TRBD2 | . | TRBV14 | CASSQEAGGYNEQFF | TGTGCCAGCAGCCAAGAAGCGGGGGGTTACAATGAGCAGTTCTTC
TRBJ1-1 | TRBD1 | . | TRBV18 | CASSLDRVGNTEAFF | TGTGCCAGCTCACTCGACAGGGTGGGAAACACTGAAGCTTTCTTT
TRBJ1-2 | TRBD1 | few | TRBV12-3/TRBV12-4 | CASRKTGFNGYTF | TGTGCCAGCAGAAAGACAGGGTTTAATGGCTACACCTTC
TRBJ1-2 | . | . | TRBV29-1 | CSVESLYGYTF | TGCAGCGTTGAGAGCCTCTATGGCTACACCTTC
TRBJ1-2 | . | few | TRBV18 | CASSPARGIEGYTF | TGTGCCAGCTCCCCAGCTCGGGGAATCGAGGGCTACACCTTC
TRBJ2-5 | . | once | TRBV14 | CASSQGPVQTQYF | TGTGCCAGCAGCCAAGGGCCCGTCCAGACCCAGTACTTC